This TCR beta chain was captured in a study of T cells after yellow fever vaccination. Study summary: It was SMART-Seq v4 Ultra Low Input that prepared the fractions with low cell numbers.

This clonotype turned up a few times. Its matching antigen is unknown. The CDR3 is made up of 14 amino acids. Trimming shortened V by 8 bases and J by 7 bases, and 18 bases separated the two germline ends. The study made its TCR cDNA through 5'RACE template switching. That step introduced a universal primer site along with UMIs. Each CDR3 protein gets one entry after TCRdb re-called the 5' RACE reads with MiXCR. The table includes approximately 260,000 distinct CDR3 sequences, around 4.9% detected once. Study conclusions and caveats: Boosting was followed by the reappearance of most primary-vaccination clones (around 95% CD4, under 90% CD8). Abundant clonotypes from the bulk population could have been carried over as contaminants into FACS-sorted repertoires.

This specimen consisted of CD4+ T cells sorted from PBMCs, obtained on the day of the yellow fever booster vaccination. The rearrangement joins TRBV12-3 or TRBV12-4 to TRBJ1-5; tentatively, D is TRBD1 (5 bases). This clonotype originated in a man between 18 and 29 years old who received the YFV17D yellow fever vaccine. The CDR3: CASGGGPGGQPQHF. The CDR3 nucleotides are TGTGCCAGCGGGGGAGGGCCCGGCGGCCAGCCCCAGCATTTT.